The source of this T cell receptor beta chain is a study of OX40 agonist ivuxolimab in advanced cancers. Germline V gene sequence: CDR1 SGHVS, CDR2 FQNEAQ. The CDR3 totals 16 residues. V was pared by 5 bases and J by 7 bases, with 21 bases between. Only a few counts were recorded for this clone. The protocol was immunoSEQ multiplex PCR, while the TCRdb copy is restricted to in-frame clones and leaves out a portion. The sample carries tens of thousands of clones, about four fifths recorded once. The rearrangement uses TRBV7-8 and TRBJ2-1; the D gene is possibly TRBD2 (7 bases). Sample: CD4+ or CD8+ T cells sorted from blood, taken in a trial of the OX40 agonist ivuxolimab. The TCR comes from an adult with an advanced solid tumor such as melanoma, head and neck, liver or kidney cancer. In nucleotides, the CDR3 is TGTGCCAGCAGCCCGGGGGGCCCATCCTATTGGAATGAGCAGTTCTTC. It specifies CASSPGGPSYWNEQFF.